This entry describes one T cell receptor beta chain. This clone's antigen is unknown. No quality values exist for individual bases; no much larger clone is one base distant. Collaborating institutions collected whole blood in K2EDTA tubes following their own protocols. Collaborator samples were shipped for TCRbeta analysis as frozen whole blood, isolated PBMCs, or DNA extracted from either sample type. This sample was taken from a study of blood T cell repertoires in COVID-19 (dated by TCRdb to 2018 to 2020). General notes on the study: The collaborator samples originated in the United States, Italy and Spain and spanned the acute and convalescent phases of COVID-19. The samples were drawn from two sources: the first 160 participants of the ongoing ImmuneRACE study, and over 950 subjects contributed by 6 global collaborators. The repertoires were made available in a free public database intended to serve as a resource for research on the immune response to SARS-CoV-2. A de-identified subject ID, COVID-19 status, age in years and sex were almost always included in the sample metadata. The dataset comprised deeply sampled blood TCRbeta repertoires from subjects exposed to, actively infected with, or recovered from COVID-19. Where HLA class I and class II types were available, the types were taken from metadata supplied by the sample provider, not from assay-based typing. The material from the prospective study consisted of cDNA or gDNA derived from T cells, B-cell-depleted T cells, or PBMCs.

The germline V gene (reference sequence) yields LNHDA for CDR1 and SQIVND for CDR2. The germline V end is reduced by 5 bases and the J end by 4 bases; junction bases left unmatched: 12. Including the terminal cysteine and phenylalanine, the CDR3 comprises 16 residues. Only the CDR3 part of the read is kept: 48 bases, read in frame from the first base. TCRbeta CDR3 regions were amplified from genomic DNA by means of the immunoSEQ Assay, a bias-controlled multiplex PCR. Regarding the original processing steps: The number of nucleated cells in each sample was estimated by amplification of reference gene primers within the assay. To quantify the absolute abundance of each unique TCRbeta CDR3 rearrangement, sequence reads were collapsed and filtered. For each sample, productive Simpson clonality was calculated as the square root of Simpson's diversity index across productive rearrangements. The clones in this table, taken by TCRdb from immuneACCESS, are in-frame only. Not every clone is retained; where verified, under half of the shortfall comes from an unresolved V gene, and the cause of the rest is unknown. The V and J calls and the clone size are those of that table, but D and trimming were determined from the DNA. Recorded for this sample are 200,000 to 250,000 clones; approximately 84% of them occurred a single time. The ten largest clones capture approximately 4.8% of the sample.

Study-wide conclusions, independent of this receptor: The amount of clinical and demographic metadata varied by source and participant and was provided uncurated.

The chain joins TRBV19 to TRBJ2-5; TRBD1 lines up with 8 middle nucleotides. This clonotype was obtained from a man aged 50-59 years with acute or convalescent COVID-19. Sample: peripheral blood. Read as DNA, the sequence is TGTGCCAGTAGTCTTGGACAGGGAAGGTTGGCAGAGACCCAGTACTTC. The resulting protein is CASSLGQGRLAETQYF.